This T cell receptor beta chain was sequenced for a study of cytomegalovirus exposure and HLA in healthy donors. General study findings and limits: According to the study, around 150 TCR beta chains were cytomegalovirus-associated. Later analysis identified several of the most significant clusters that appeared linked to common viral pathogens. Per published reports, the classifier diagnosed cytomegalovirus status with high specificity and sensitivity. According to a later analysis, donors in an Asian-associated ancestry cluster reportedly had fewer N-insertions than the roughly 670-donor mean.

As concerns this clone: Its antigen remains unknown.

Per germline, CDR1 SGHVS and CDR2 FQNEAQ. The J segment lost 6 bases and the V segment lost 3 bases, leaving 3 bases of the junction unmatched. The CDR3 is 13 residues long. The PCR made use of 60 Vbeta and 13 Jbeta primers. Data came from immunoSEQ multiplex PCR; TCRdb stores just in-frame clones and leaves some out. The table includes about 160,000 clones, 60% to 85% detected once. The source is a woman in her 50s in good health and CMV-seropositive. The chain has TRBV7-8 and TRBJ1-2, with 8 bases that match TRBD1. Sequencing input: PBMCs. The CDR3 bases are TGTGCCAGCAGCTTCAGGGGGCCCCATGGCTACACCTTC. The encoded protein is CASSFRGPHGYTF.